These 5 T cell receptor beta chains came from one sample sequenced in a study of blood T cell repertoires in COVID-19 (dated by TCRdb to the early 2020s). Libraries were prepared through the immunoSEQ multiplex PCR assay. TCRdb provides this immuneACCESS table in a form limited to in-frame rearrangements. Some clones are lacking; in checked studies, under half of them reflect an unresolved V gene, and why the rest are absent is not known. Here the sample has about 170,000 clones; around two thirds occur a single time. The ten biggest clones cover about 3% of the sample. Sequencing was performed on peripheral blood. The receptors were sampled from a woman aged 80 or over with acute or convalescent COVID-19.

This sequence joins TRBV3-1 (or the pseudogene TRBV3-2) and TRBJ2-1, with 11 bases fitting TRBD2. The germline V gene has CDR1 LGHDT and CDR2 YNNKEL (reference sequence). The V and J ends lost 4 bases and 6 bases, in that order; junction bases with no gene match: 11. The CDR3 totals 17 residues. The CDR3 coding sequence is TGTGCCAGCAGCCCGACTAGCGGGGATCACCTGGCCAATGAGCAGTTCTTC. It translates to CASSPTSGDHLANEQFF.

The CDR3 DNA follows: TGTGCCACCAGTGATCAAGGACAGGGTATGGCTTTCTTT. Translation: CATSDQGQGMAFF. The chain has TRBV24-1 and TRBJ1-1, with TRBD1 matching 8 bases. The length of the CDR3 is 13 residues. Trimming at V came to 3 bases and at J to 11 bases, leaving 7 bases not matched to a gene. CDR1 and CDR2 from the germline V gene are KGHDR and SFDVKD.

CDR3 nucleotides: TGTGCCAGCAGTAACCCGCCGCAGGGGATGAGCTCCTATAATTCACCCCTCCACTTT. Protein: CASSNPPQGMSSYNSPLHF. The chain links TRBV27 to TRBJ1-6, with TRBD1 as a possible D gene (6 bases). CDR3 length: 19 residues. V was clipped by 5 bases and J by 0 bases, with 20 bases between them. Germline V CDR1 and CDR2: MNHEY, SMNVEV (reference sequence).

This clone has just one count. The CDR3 loop is CATISGMNTEAFF. CDR3 DNA: TGTGCCACCATTTCGGGGATGAACACTGAAGCTTTCTTT. This sequence joins TRBV19 and TRBJ1-1; D not resolved. Trimming removed 10 bases from V and 0 bases from J, with 12 bases in between. Per germline, CDR1 LNHDA and CDR2 SQIVND (reference sequence). There are 13 residues in the CDR3.

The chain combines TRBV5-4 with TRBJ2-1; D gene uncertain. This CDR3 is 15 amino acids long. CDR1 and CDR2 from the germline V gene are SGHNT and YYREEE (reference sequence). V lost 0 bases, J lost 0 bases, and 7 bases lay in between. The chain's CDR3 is CASSLDLSSYNEQFF. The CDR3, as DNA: TGTGCCAGCAGCTTGGACCTTAGCTCCTACAATGAGCAGTTCTTC.